Below are 17 T cell receptor beta chains sequenced from a single sample in a study of cytomegalovirus exposure and HLA in healthy donors (dated 2017 in TCRdb). Library method: the immunoSEQ multiplex PCR assay. A mixture of 60 forward primers for TCR Vbeta segments and 13 reverse primers for TCR Jbeta segments was used in the multiplex PCR. This immuneACCESS table, as held by TCRdb, lists in-frame sequences with V and J called but not all clones. Of the missing ones, under half trace to an unresolved V gene in checked studies; the others have no known cause. The sample records about 200,000 clones, over 75% of which are singletons. The biggest ten clones account for approximately 2% of the sample. Material: PBMCs. Source of these receptors: a man younger than 30 in good health and CMV-seronegative.

The chain uses TRBV6-5 and TRBJ1-2; 9 positions match TRBD1. The germline V gene encodes CDR1 MNHEY and CDR2 SVGAGI. CDR3 length equals 15 residues. V lost 0 bases to trimming and J lost 4 bases; unmatched junction nucleotides: 3. The CDR3: CASSYSTGGVYGYTF. The CDR3 DNA reads as TGTGCCAGCAGTTACTCGACAGGGGGTGTCTATGGCTACACCTTC.

The chain carries TRBV28 and TRBJ2-7; 12 nucleotides align to TRBD2. The CDR3 runs to 18 residues. Germline loops: CDR1 MDHEN, CDR2 SYDVKM. Trimming removed 4 bases from V and 0 bases from J; junction bases left unmatched: 10. CDR3 DNA sequence: TGTGCCAGCAGTTCCTGGACTAGCGGGACCAGGGCCTCCTACGAGCAGTACTTC. It is translated as CASSSWTSGTRASYEQYF.

The chain's CDR3 is CASSTGQVVSEQYF. DNA of the CDR3: TGTGCCAGCAGCACAGGACAGGTCGTTAGCGAGCAGTACTTC. V usage is TRBV7-2 and J usage is TRBJ2-7; 7 bases map to TRBD1. The CDR3 spans 14 residues. CDR1 is SGHTA, CDR2 FQGNSA, per germline. V shed 5 bases and J 6 bases; nucleotides not matched to a gene: 10.

As DNA, the CDR3 is TGTGCCATCACCGCGGGGAGCACAGATACGCAGTATTTT. Protein: CAITAGSTDTQYF. The chain has TRBV10-3 and TRBJ2-3; a possible D gene is TRBD2 (6 bases). The V gene's germline CDR1 is ENHRY and CDR2 SYGVKD. The CDR3 is 13 residues long. V lost 7 bases and J 0 bases, leaving 8 bases between the germline ends.

Here the CDR3 reads CASSAGGYQPQHF. The CDR3 nucleotides read TGTGCCAGCAGCGCCGGGGGGTATCAGCCCCAGCATTTT. V usage is TRBV7-6 and J usage is TRBJ1-5, with D possibly being TRBD1 (5 bases). There are 13 residues in the CDR3. V was pared by 5 bases and J by 5 bases, with 10 bases between. Germline CDR1 SGHVS, CDR2 FNYEAQ. Full variable domain (missing parts from reference TRBV7-6 and TRBJ1-5): GAGVSQSPRYKVTKRGQDVALRCDPISGHVSLYWYRQALGQGPEFLTYFNYEAQQDKSGLPNDRFSAERPEGSISTLTIQRTEQRDSAMYRCASSAGGYQPQHFGDGTRLSIL.

The rearrangement joins TRBV27 to TRBJ2-1; D call uncertain. Germline CDR1 reads MNHEY; CDR2 reads SMNVEV (reference sequence). V was trimmed by 0 bases and J by 7 bases, leaving 13 bases between them. The CDR3 contains 15 residues. CDR3 sequence (DNA): TGTGCCAGCAGTTTATCGTACACCGCCGGGAATGAGCAGTTCTTC. Translating gives CASSLSYTAGNEQFF.

V usage is TRBV15 and J usage is TRBJ2-7, with TRBD2 matching over 10 bases. The CDR3 spans 18 residues. The germline V gene encodes CDR1 LNHNV and CDR2 YYDKDF (reference sequence). V dropped 2 bases and J dropped 2; count of bases not matched to a gene: 12. CDR3 DNA sequence: TGTGCCACCAGCAGATCGCCAAACGGACTAGCGGTAGCCTACGAGCAGTACTTC. Translating it yields CATSRSPNGLAVAYEQYF.

The J gene is TRBJ2-1, the V gene TRBV7-6; 12 nucleotides agree with TRBD2. The length of the CDR3 is 16 residues. Germline V gene lookup returns CDR1 SGHVS and CDR2 FNYEAQ. J was trimmed by 5 bases and V by 4 bases; bases with no gene match: 6. CDR3 sequence: CASSSTSGGPNNEQFF. The DNA of the CDR3 is TGTGCCAGCAGCTCCACTAGCGGGGGGCCCAACAATGAGCAGTTCTTC.

The V gene is TRBV2, the J gene TRBJ1-6; D is perhaps TRBD1 (5 bases). Trimming shortened V by 4 bases and J by 7 bases, and 20 bases separated the two germline ends. There are 17 residues in the CDR3. Germline-derived CDR1 and CDR2 are SNHLY and FYNNEI. The CDR3 region has the DNA TGTGCCAGCAGTGGCGTGGGACTGGGGGGGTTCAATTCACCCCTCCACTTT. Protein product: CASSGVGLGGFNSPLHF.

This clone has a handful of counts. The chain combines TRBV9 with TRBJ2-3, with TRBD2 identical over 16 bases. V was clipped by 2 bases and J by 6 bases; unmatched bases: 3. The germline gives CDR1 SGDLS, CDR2 YYNGEE. This CDR3 is built from 16 residues. The DNA of the CDR3 is TGTGCCAGCAGCGTCGGGACTAGCGGGGGGGTGGATACGCAGTATTTT. Its protein is CASSVGTSGGVDTQYF.

Details on this clone: A junction end diverges from the germline sequence, so it may reflect a read error. The chain has TRBV7-7 and TRBJ2-1; 8 nucleotides line up with TRBD2. The germline V gene encodes CDR1 SSHAT and CDR2 FNYEAQ (reference sequence). CDR3 size: 15 residues. CDR3 coding DNA: TGTGCTAGCAGCTTAGAATTAGCGGGGCACAATGAGCAGTTCTTC. It yields the protein CASSLELAGHNEQFF.

The rearrangement uses TRBV11-2 and TRBJ1-2; 8 nucleotides line up with TRBD1. Germline CDR1 reads SGHAT; CDR2 reads FQNNGV. This CDR3 contains 14 residues. V shed 4 bases and J 7 bases; nucleotides not matched to a gene: 8. The CDR3 is CASSSPGQGVGYTF. In nucleotides, the CDR3 is TGTGCCAGCAGCTCGCCTGGACAGGGTGTTGGCTACACCTTC.

This clone turned up a few times. This chain links TRBV7-9 with TRBJ1-2; the match to TRBD1 covers 12 bases. The CDR3 contains 14 residues. From germline, CDR1 is SEHNR and CDR2 FQNEAQ (reference sequence). J was trimmed by 3 bases and V by 10 bases; bases with no gene match: 6. This chain's CDR3 is CAITGQGADYGYTF. Written as DNA, the CDR3 is TGTGCCATCACGGGACAGGGGGCGGACTATGGCTACACCTTC.

The chain recombines TRBV28 with TRBJ2-5, with TRBD1 as a possible D gene (6 bases). The CDR3 sequence is 14 residues long. V dropped 3 bases and J dropped 0 bases, with 8 bases sitting between them. Germline V gene sequence: CDR1 MDHEN, CDR2 SYDVKM. The CDR3 here is CASSLTGHQETQYF. CDR3 in DNA: TGTGCCAGCAGTTTGACAGGCCACCAAGAGACCCAGTACTTC.

V gene TRBV4-3 combines with J gene TRBJ2-3; perhaps TRBD1 as D (5 bases). Germline V lookup: CDR1 LGHNA, CDR2 YSLEER. Trimming cost V 4 bases and J 0 bases, with 14 bases left between them. The CDR3 extends over 16 amino acids. The CDR3 nucleotides are TGCGCCAGCAGCCCATCCAGGGCCTCTAGCACAGATACGCAGTATTTT. This translates into CASSPSRASSTDTQYF.

This clone was seen more than once but under ten times. The chain combines TRBV7-9 with TRBJ1-1; D is uncertain. Germline lookup yields CDR1 SEHNR and CDR2 FQNEAQ (reference sequence). The V end was cut by 10 bases, the J end by 0 bases, with 12 bases between. CDR3 length: 13 residues. The CDR3, as DNA: TGTGCCACCCAGAGGCTCTTGAACACTGAAGCTTTCTTT. Protein product: CATQRLLNTEAFF.

The CDR3 sequence: CASSGGDSYNEQFF. CDR3 coding DNA: TGTGCCAGCTCAGGCGGGGATTCCTACAATGAGCAGTTCTTC. The J gene is TRBJ2-1, the V gene TRBV18; tentatively, D is TRBD2 (6 bases). Germline CDR1 is KGHSH and CDR2 is LQKENI. This CDR3 has 14 residues. V was clipped by 5 bases and J by 1 base, with 9 bases between them.